Sequencing of this T cell receptor beta chain was carried out in a study of Ad26.COV2.S vaccination and SARS-CoV-2 variants (dated by TCRdb to the early 2020s). Broadly, across the study: Vaccine-arm donors came from COV1001, a multicentre, randomized, double-blind, placebo-controlled phase I-IIa trial of Ad26.COV2.S in healthy adults. Trial participants were randomized into five groups of five: low-dose or high-dose Ad26.COV2.S given once or twice, or placebo on both occasions. Blinding of investigators to trial group allocation was maintained during experiments and outcome assessment. The specificity and breadth of SARS-CoV-2-reactive T cell receptors after Ad26.COV2.S vaccination were assessed by TCRbeta repertoire sequencing. Ad26.COV2.S was administered intramuscularly at a dose of 5x10^10 or 1x10^11 viral particles, either as one shot or as two shots given 56 days apart. A total of some 30 samples were included in the TCR-sequenced set, comprising around 19 Ad26.COV2.S vaccine recipients, 5 placebo recipients and 8 SARS-CoV-2 convalescent individuals. The research as a whole found: The authors noted that total T cell responses may have been underestimated by the TCR breadth and depth analyses. The study was not powered for comparison of responses between vaccine doses or regimens. Compared with placebo recipients, Ad26.COV2.S recipients showed higher spike-specific TCR breadth (P = 0.0014). After vaccination, substantial breadth of spike-specific CD8+ and CD4+ T cell responses was reported. Vaccine and placebo recipients had similar non-spike TCR breadth, a finding consistent with the vaccine containing only spike.

From its cysteine to its phenylalanine, the CDR3 spans 10 amino acids. The CDR3 DNA has 30 bases and is translated from base 1. Via the germline V gene (reference sequence), CDR1 is SEHNR and CDR2 FQNEAQ. TCRbeta CDR3 regions were sequenced with the immunoSEQ Assay. After extraction, genomic DNA underwent amplification by bias-controlled multiplex PCR, followed by high-throughput sequencing. The authors processed their data as follows. To quantify the absolute abundance of every unique TCRbeta CDR3 region, sequences were collapsed and filtered. T cell fraction was estimated by normalization of TCRbeta template counts to usable DNA, with usable DNA being measured through amplification of reference genes present in all nucleated cells. Repertoire TCRs were annotated as SARS-CoV-2-specific when V gene, CDR3 amino acid sequence and J gene were exactly matched to a known reactive TCR set. The reference SARS-CoV-2 TCR set was derived from MIRA and filtered for enrichment in COVID-19-positive ImmuneCODE repertoires, a step that removed public or cross-reactive TCRs. Based on the MIRA antigens, annotated TCRs were further analysed at the level of specific ORF or position within ORF. Depth was the summed frequency of annotated unique rearrangements, while breadth was defined as annotated unique rearrangements over total unique productive rearrangements. Group comparisons of TCR breadth used two-sided Wilcoxon rank-sum tests. TCRdb's version of the immuneACCESS table is confined to in-frame rearrangements and falls short of the full clone set. An unresolved V gene accounts for under half of the shortfall where checked; the remainder is of unknown origin. D and trimming come from the DNA, and the V and J calls and clone size come from that table. This sample gives approximately 350,000 clones in total; roughly 87% of them show up just once. Together, the top ten hold roughly 3.1% of the sample.

Interpreted using the paper, the treatment or condition label stands for: around 19 received Ad26.COV2.S at low or high dose, single or two shots; 5 received placebo; per-sample allocation not given. For vaccine and placebo recipients, repertoires were sequenced using samples collected on day 63 after the first injection. In Cohort 1b, roughly 25 adults aged 18-55 years were enrolled at a single site in Boston, USA, between 29 July and 7 August 2020. Ad26.COV2.S was a replication-incompetent adenovirus type 26 vector that expressed a prefusion-stabilized SARS-CoV-2 spike protein derived from the original Wuhan strain. Worth noting for this clone: Its antigen is not yet known. A read error may produce the germline difference seen at one junction end.

The sequencing here drew on peripheral blood, taken in a trial of Ad26.COV2.S vaccine versus placebo. Recombination joined TRBV7-9 with TRBJ1-2; no D gene can be assigned with confidence. The source of this sequence is a person aged 18-65 years who received the Ad26.COV2.S COVID-19 vaccine or a placebo. The DNA sequence is TGTGCCAGCAGCCCCCTAATTCTCCCCTTC. Translated, this gives CASSPLILPF.